Described below is a single T cell receptor beta chain sequence and its context. The germline V gene encodes CDR1 SEHNR and CDR2 FQNEAQ (reference sequence). V lost 5 bases to trimming and J lost 4 bases; unmatched junction nucleotides: 7. The CDR3 contains 16 residues. Participant-given clinical history determined each cohort assignment. The sample is drawn from a study of blood T cell repertoires in COVID-19. Authors' methods: Amplification of reference gene primers was used by the study to estimate nucleated cell counts. Profiling relied on immunoSEQ multiplex PCR, and the TCRdb table lists in-frame clones only, not all of them. D and trimming were read from the DNA, whereas the V and J calls and clone size are those reported in that table. In the table there are about 200,000 clones, approximately 83% of which are singletons.

Source material: PBMCs or T cells enriched from blood (not recorded which). This sequence was found in a woman aged 40 to 55 with acute COVID-19. The chain employs TRBV7-9 and TRBJ2-1; TRBD2 matches at 11 bases. CDR3 in amino acids: CASSTGTSGGYNEQFF. The CDR3 bases are TGTGCCAGCAGCACCGGGACTAGCGGAGGTTACAATGAGCAGTTCTTC. The whole variable domain, remainder taken from reference TRBV7-9 and TRBJ2-1, is DTGVSQNPRHKITKRGQNVTFRCDPISEHNRLYWYRQTLGQGPEFLTYFQNEAQLEKSRLLSDRFSAERPKGSFSTLEIQRTEQGDSAMYLCASSTGTSGGYNEQFFGPGTRLTVL.